This T cell receptor (beta chain) was documented in a study of PD-L1 blockade in urothelial cancer. The overall study: Administration of atezolizumab to patients began around 2014, at 1,200 mg intravenously every 3 weeks. Males with bladder-origin urothelial cancer constituted twenty-five of 29 patients.

As for time point: peripheral blood 6 weeks after treatment start. V was clipped by 6 bases and J by 4 bases; unmatched bases: 4. This CDR3 region has 14 residues. Per germline, CDR1 MDHEN and CDR2 SYDVKM. Synthetically made TCR analog templates were put into each PCR as spikes. Profiling relied on immunoSEQ multiplex PCR, and the TCRdb table lists in-frame clones only, not all of them. This table holds around 80,000 clones, approximately 89% found once. This chain joins TRBV28 and TRBJ2-1; TRBD1 matches at 9 bases. The TCR was taken from a woman over 75 with urothelial cancer. The sequencing here drew on PBMCs, taken around atezolizumab (anti-PD-L1) treatment. CDR3 amino acids: CASRTGGGYNEQFF. CDR3 DNA: TGTGCCAGCAGGACAGGGGGGGGATACAATGAGCAGTTCTTC.